This T cell receptor (beta chain) was identified in a study of cytomegalovirus exposure and HLA in healthy donors. To note about this clone: Its specificity is not known.

Primers for the PCR totalled 60 Vbeta and 13 Jbeta. This table comes from immunoSEQ multiplex PCR, and its TCRdb copy is limited to in-frame clones, with some not included. The table records 150,000 to 200,000 clones, around four fifths of them present only once. Study-level results: Most TCR sequences proved rare, with some public TCRs found in many donors. In terms of immune exposure information, only CMV serostatus was available.

This receptor was obtained from a man aged 30-40 years in good health and CMV-seronegative. The sequenced sample was PBMCs.

The CDR3 region has the DNA TGTGCCACCTCGGACAGAAAAAACATTCAGTACTTC. Protein product: CATSDRKNIQYF. The chain has TRBV27 and TRBJ2-4; D is possibly TRBD1 (6 bases). CDR3 length equals 12 residues. The V gene's germline CDR1 is MNHEY and CDR2 SMNVEV (reference sequence). Trimming removed 10 bases at V and 4 bases at J, with 11 bases between.